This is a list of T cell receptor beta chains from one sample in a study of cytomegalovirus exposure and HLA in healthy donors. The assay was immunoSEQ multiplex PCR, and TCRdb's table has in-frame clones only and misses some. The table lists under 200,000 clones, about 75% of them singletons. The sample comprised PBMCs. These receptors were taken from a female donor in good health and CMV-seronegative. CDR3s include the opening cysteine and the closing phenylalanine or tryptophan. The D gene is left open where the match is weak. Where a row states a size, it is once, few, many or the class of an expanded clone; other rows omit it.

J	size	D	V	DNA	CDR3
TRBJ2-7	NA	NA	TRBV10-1	TGCGCCAGCAGTAAGTCGAGGAGCTCCTACGAGCAGTACTTC	CASSKSRSSYEQYF
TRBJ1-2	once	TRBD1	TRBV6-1	TGTGCCAGCAGTAAAGCTCCGGGGACAGCAAGTCTTTATAACTATGGCTACACCTTC	CASSKAPGTASLYNYGYTF
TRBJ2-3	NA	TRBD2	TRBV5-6	TGTGCCAGCAGCTCCGGGACTAGCGGGGAGGCAGATACGCAGTATTTT	CASSSGTSGEADTQYF
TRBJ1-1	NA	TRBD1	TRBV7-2	TGTGCCAGCAGTTTTACAGGGGGAAACACTGAAGCTTTCTTT	CASSFTGGNTEAFF
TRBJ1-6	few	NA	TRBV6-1	TGTGCCAGCAGAAAACAGGGACGGAATAATTCACCCCTCCACTTT	CASRKQGRNNSPLHF
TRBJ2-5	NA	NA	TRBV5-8	TGTGCCAGCGGCCAACAGGGATTGGAGACCCAGTACTTC	CASGQQGLETQYF
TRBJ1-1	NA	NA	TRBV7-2	TGTGCCAGCAGCTTAGACAGTATGAACACTGAAGCTTTCTTT	CASSLDSMNTEAFF
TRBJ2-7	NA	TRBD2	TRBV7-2	TGTGCCAGCAGCCTAGGACTAGCGTACTACGAGCAGTACTTC	CASSLGLAYYEQYF
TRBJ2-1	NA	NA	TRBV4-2	TGTGCCAGCAGCCCCTCTGGACTGGGCTACAATGAGCAGTTCTTC	CASSPSGLGYNEQFF
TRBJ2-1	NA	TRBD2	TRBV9	TGTGCCAGCAGCGTAGGGGTGACTAGCGGCAATGAGCAGTTCTTC	CASSVGVTSGNEQFF
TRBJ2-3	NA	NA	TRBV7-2	TGTGCCAGCAGCTTATTAGGGGGGGGCACAGATACGCAGTATTTT	CASSLLGGGTDTQYF
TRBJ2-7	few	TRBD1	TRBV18	TGTGCCAGCGGAACCCCGGGACAGGTCTACGAGCAGTACTTC	CASGTPGQVYEQYF
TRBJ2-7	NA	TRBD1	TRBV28	TGTGCCAGCAGGAAACAGGGGTCCTACGAGCAGTACTTC	CASRKQGSYEQYF
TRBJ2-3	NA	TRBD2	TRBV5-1	TGCGCCAGCAGGGACACCGCTAGCGGGAATACGCAGTATTTT	CASRDTASGNTQYF
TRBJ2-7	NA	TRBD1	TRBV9	TGTGCCAGCAGCCTGGGGACAGGGCGGGCCTACGAGCAGTACTTC	CASSLGTGRAYEQYF
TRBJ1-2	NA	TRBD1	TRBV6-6	TGTGCCAGCAGTTACGCCGCGGGACAGGGGAATGGCTACACCTTC	CASSYAAGQGNGYTF
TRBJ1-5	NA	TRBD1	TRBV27	TGTGCCAGCAGTTACGGGACAGGGAGGAGAAATCAGCCCCAGCATTTT	CASSYGTGRRNQPQHF